This entry concerns a single T cell receptor (beta chain). The sample is drawn from a study of OX40 agonist ivuxolimab in advanced cancers. The repertoire was sequenced with immunoSEQ multiplex PCR; TCRdb's copy has only in-frame clones and lacks some. This table holds 25,000 to 30,000 clones, about 90% found once. Trimming took 5 bases from V and 9 from J; bases not matched to a gene: 6. The CDR3 consists of 15 residues. Germline-derived CDR1 and CDR2 are MNHEY and SMNVEV (reference sequence). The TCR comes from an adult with an advanced solid tumor such as melanoma, head and neck, liver or kidney cancer. This material consisted of CD4+ or CD8+ T cells sorted from blood, taken in a trial of the OX40 agonist ivuxolimab. The rearrangement uses TRBV27 and TRBJ2-1; 14 bases line up with TRBD2. In DNA, the CDR3 is TGTGCCAGCAGTCCCGGGACTAGCGGGAGCGTTGAGCAGTTCTTC. Encoded protein: CASSPGTSGSVEQFF.